The 2 T cell receptor beta chains below were found in one sample sequenced in a study of identical twins. TCRdb re-analysed the 5' RACE reads in MiXCR, keeping a single row per CDR3 protein. Of approximately 700,000 distinct CDR3 sequences in the sample, 18% were seen once. Separately, the same data were catalogued under a study of T cells expressing NK-cell markers.

Sequences were obtained from PBMCs. These receptors were taken from a woman aged 18-29 years in good health.

The chain carries TRBV20-1 and TRBJ2-5; TRBD2 matches at 7 bases. The CDR3 is made up of 15 amino acids. V shed 0 bases and J 10 bases; nucleotides not matched to a gene: 14. Looked up from germline, CDR1 is DFQATT and CDR2 is SNEGSKA (reference sequence). The CDR3 loop reads CSARDTRLAALVQYF. CDR3 nucleotide sequence: TGCAGTGCTAGAGATACGAGACTAGCAGCGCTGGTCCAGTACTTC.

The chain couples TRBV5-1 to TRBJ1-1; D not resolved. Trimming took off 0 bases at V and 1 base at J, with 10 bases between the two ends. Germline values: CDR1 SGHRS, CDR2 YFSETQ. This CDR3 spans 15 amino acids. This CDR3 reads CASSLGSRPNTEAFF. The CDR3, as DNA: TGCGCCAGCAGCTTGGGATCTCGCCCGAACACTGAAGCTTTCTTT.